This T cell receptor (beta chain) is drawn from a study of cytomegalovirus exposure and HLA in healthy donors. 13 Jbeta primers and 60 Vbeta primers were used for the PCR. Sequencing used immunoSEQ multiplex PCR; TCRdb keeps in-frame clones, though not all of them. This table holds 150,000 to 200,000 clones, around four fifths found once. Overall study results and limits: Among the sequence variants, a highly shared cluster was likely an artifact of sequencing. Within a later analysis, the majority of CMV-associated TCR beta chains appeared HLA-restricted. Information on immune exposure was restricted to one variable (CMV serostatus).

In its sample, this clone was seen a few times. As yet, its antigen is unknown. This CDR3 is also generated by other DNA sequences in the sample. This TCR was sampled from a man aged 18 to 30 in good health and CMV-seronegative. Sequencing was performed on PBMCs.

DNA of the CDR3: TGTGCCAGCAGCTTTGGCGGGAACAATGAGCAGTTCTTC. Translating gives CASSFGGNNEQFF. The V and J genes are TRBV7-6 and TRBJ2-1, with TRBD2 as a possible D gene (6 bases). Germline-derived CDR1 and CDR2 are SGHVS and FNYEAQ. V gave up 3 bases and J gave up 5 bases, with 8 bases separating them. The CDR3 runs 13 residues.